One and the same sample provided the 26 T cell receptor beta chains below, sequenced in a study of technical replicates of blood from a handful of donors. Method: immunoSEQ multiplex PCR; TCRdb's copy keeps in-frame clones and lacks some. The sample yields tens of thousands of clones, around 94% seen once. Sequencing input: T cells isolated from PBMCs. Every receptor here comes from a human donor in good health.

This chain connects TRBV10-3 to TRBJ2-3, with D maybe TRBD2 (5 bases). V lost 0 bases, J lost 9 bases, and 13 bases lay in between. CDR3 length equals 14 residues. Germline values: CDR1 ENHRY, CDR2 SYGVKD. CDR3 coding DNA: TGTGCCATCAGTGAGTCGAGGGAACCTGGAACGCAGTATTTT. This codes for CAISESREPGTQYF.

The rearrangement links TRBV5-6 to TRBJ2-7; D is unresolved. V was clipped by 0 bases and J by 7 bases, with 5 bases between them. Germline V gene sequence: CDR1 SGHDT, CDR2 YYEEEE. CDR3 length: 11 residues. The CDR3 sequence is CASSLVREQYF. The CDR3 bases are TGTGCCAGCAGCTTGGTGCGGGAGCAGTACTTC.

V gene TRBV5-1 combines with J gene TRBJ2-7; D not certain. This CDR3 has 12 amino acids. In germline, CDR1 is SGHRS, CDR2 YFSETQ. Trimming removed 0 bases from V and 6 bases from J, with 7 bases in between. CDR3 coding DNA: TGCGCCAGCAGCTTGGTCGTCGGCGAGCAGTACTTC. Amino acid sequence: CASSLVVGEQYF.

V usage is TRBV4-2 and J usage is TRBJ1-2; D is perhaps TRBD1 (6 bases). Germline V gene sequence: CDR1 LGHNA, CDR2 YNFKEQ. CDR3 length: 14 residues. V lost 1 base and J lost 4, with 10 bases in between. The CDR3 region has the DNA TGTGCCAGCAGCCAAGGGGACACCATCTATGGCTACACCTTC. It specifies CASSQGDTIYGYTF.

The chain employs TRBV30 and TRBJ1-1; possible D gene TRBD1, 5 bases. Trimming pared 4 bases from V and 5 bases from J, leaving 26 bases between. The CDR3 extends over 17 amino acids. Per germline, CDR1 GTSNPN and CDR2 SVGIG (reference sequence). The CDR3 nucleotides read TGTGCCTGGACCGCCGACCCGGGACTCAAAGAGAGGACTGAAGCTTTCTTT. Protein: CAWTADPGLKERTEAFF. Variable domain in full (rest from reference TRBV30 and TRBJ1-1): SQTIHQWPATLVQPVGSPLSLECTVEGTSNPNLYWYRQAAGRGLQLLFYSVGIGQISSEVPQNLSASRPQDRQFILSSKKLLLSDSGFYLCAWTADPGLKERTEAFFGQGTRLTVV.

The rearrangement joins TRBV29-1 to TRBJ2-5, with TRBD2 matching 9 bases. Germline loops: CDR1 SQVTM, CDR2 ANQGSEA. J gave up 3 bases and V 6 bases, and 5 bases lay outside the gene matches. The CDR3 is 13 amino acids. The CDR3 sequence: CSVATSGKETQYF. The CDR3 nucleotides read TGCAGCGTCGCGACTAGCGGAAAAGAGACCCAGTACTTC.

The chain links TRBV10-1 to TRBJ1-3, with TRBD1 identical over 9 bases. Germline values: CDR1 WNHNN, CDR2 SYGVQD (reference sequence). The CDR3 has 16 amino acids. V was pared by 0 bases and J by 5 bases, with 5 bases of the junction left unmatched. This CDR3 reads CASSESSGQGRNTIYF. As DNA, the CDR3 is TGCGCCAGCAGTGAGTCGTCTGGACAGGGGAGAAACACCATATATTTT.

The rearrangement uses TRBV15 and TRBJ2-1, with TRBD2 matching 8 bases. Trimming at V came to 8 bases and at J to 1 base, leaving 1 base not matched to a gene. The CDR3 covers 13 residues. Per germline, CDR1 LNHNV and CDR2 YYDKDF (reference sequence). Here the CDR3 DNA reads TGTGCCACCCGGGAGGGTTCCTACAATGAGCAGTTCTTC. Translating it yields CATREGSYNEQFF.

This chain connects TRBV11-2 to TRBJ1-2; D call uncertain. There are 11 residues in the CDR3. Germline CDR1 reads SGHAT; CDR2 reads FQNNGV. Trimming pared 3 bases from V and 5 bases from J, leaving 4 bases between. CDR3 region: CASSFRYGYTF. CDR3 in DNA: TGTGCCAGCAGCTTCCGTTATGGCTACACCTTC.

The chain carries TRBV7-6 and TRBJ2-1; tentative D call: TRBD2 (6 bases). Germline assignment: CDR1 SGHVS and CDR2 FNYEAQ. With 0 bases removed from V and 3 bases from J, the gap between germline ends came to 9 bases. The CDR3 has 15 amino acids. The CDR3 DNA follows: TGTGCCAGCAGCTTAGCGACTAGGGACTACAATGAGCAGTTCTTC. This encodes CASSLATRDYNEQFF.

The chain has TRBV19 and TRBJ1-4, with 9 positions matching TRBD1. The germline V gene encodes CDR1 LNHDA and CDR2 SQIVND (reference sequence). V dropped 6 bases and J dropped 6; count of bases not matched to a gene: 5. This CDR3 region has 14 residues. This chain's CDR3 is CASSIRDRDEKLFF. The CDR3 DNA reads TGTGCCAGTAGCATCCGGGACAGGGATGAAAAACTGTTTTTT.

V usage is TRBV19 and J usage is TRBJ2-7, with D perhaps TRBD2 (6 bases). CDR1 and CDR2 (germline): LNHDA, SQIVND (reference sequence). The CDR3 has 14 residues. Trimming cost V 4 bases and J 6 bases, with 16 bases left between them. CDR3 sequence: CASSTGTARGEQYF. CDR3 in DNA: TGTGCCAGTAGTACGGGGACTGCGAGGGGCGAGCAGTACTTC.

This chain connects TRBV18 to TRBJ1-5, with 7 bases aligning to TRBD1. Germline values: CDR1 KGHSH, CDR2 LQKENI. Trimming removed 6 bases from V and 6 bases from J; junction bases left unmatched: 8. This CDR3 comprises 14 residues. CDR3 sequence: CASSREGASQPQHF. The CDR3 coding sequence is TGTGCCAGCTCCCGGGAGGGGGCAAGTCAGCCCCAGCATTTT.

This clone has only one observation. V gene TRBV5-6 combines with J gene TRBJ1-4; D ambiguous. The V gene's germline CDR1 is SGHDT and CDR2 YYEEEE. The CDR3 contains 17 residues. The V end was cut by 0 bases, the J end by 7 bases, with 19 bases between. The CDR3, as DNA: TGTGCCAGCAGCTTGGCTGTCAGCCATAAACGGGGTGAAAAACTGTTTTTT. Its protein is CASSLAVSHKRGEKLFF.

This rearrangement joins TRBV5-1 to TRBJ2-7, with TRBD2 matching 7 bases. J gave up 7 bases and V 2 bases, and 9 bases lay outside the gene matches. Germline V lookup: CDR1 SGHRS, CDR2 YFSETQ. This CDR3 region has 14 residues. In DNA form, the CDR3 reads TGCGCCAGCAGCTTCGGGGGAGGGCCTATAGAGCAGTACTTC. Protein: CASSFGGGPIEQYF.

V and J are TRBV6-5 and TRBJ1-3; 7 nucleotides line up with TRBD1. Losses at the gene ends were 5 bases for V and 6 bases for J; bases not matched to a gene: 7. CDR3 length: 14 amino acids. Per germline, CDR1 MNHEY and CDR2 SVGAGI. CDR3 amino acids: CASSTGTAANTIYF. CDR3 sequence (DNA): TGTGCCAGCAGTACCGGGACAGCGGCAAACACCATATATTTT.

The V call is TRBV4-1, the J call TRBJ2-7; 8 bases are shared with TRBD1. The CDR3 runs to 14 residues. The trim removed 3 bases at V and 2 bases at J, leaving 3 bases unmatched. CDR1 is MGHRA, CDR2 YSYEKL, per germline. CDR3 amino acids: CASSQGDRPYEQYF. The CDR3 DNA follows: TGCGCCAGCAGCCAGGGGGACAGGCCCTACGAGCAGTACTTC.

The chain's CDR3 is CASSLEGQGGETQYF. The CDR3, as DNA: TGTGCCAGCAGCTTAGAAGGACAGGGCGGAGAGACCCAGTACTTC. The chain carries TRBV7-6 and TRBJ2-5; 8 bases line up with TRBD1. V shed 1 base, J shed 4 bases, and the junction held 5 bases outside the gene matches. Germline V CDR1 and CDR2: SGHVS, FNYEAQ. This CDR3 comprises 15 residues. The full variable domain, its missing parts supplied by reference TRBV7-6 and TRBJ2-5, is GAGVSQSPRYKVTKRGQDVALRCDPISGHVSLYWYRQALGQGPEFLTYFNYEAQQDKSGLPNDRFSAERPEGSISTLTIQRTEQRDSAMYRCASSLEGQGGETQYFGPGTRLLVL.

V is TRBV7-2 and J is TRBJ2-7; D is possibly TRBD2 (6 bases). CDR1 and CDR2 from the germline V gene are SGHTA and FQGNSA. The germline V and J ends were trimmed by 5 bases and 6 bases, with 26 bases remaining between them. There are 17 residues in the CDR3. CDR3 sequence: CASSPAGWQVERGEQYF. CDR3 nucleotide sequence: TGTGCCAGCAGCCCCGCGGGATGGCAGGTTGAAAGGGGCGAGCAGTACTTC. The full variable domain, completed using reference TRBV7-2 and TRBJ2-7, is GAGVSQSPSNKVTEKGKDVELRCDPISGHTALYWYRQSLGQGLEFLIYFQGNSAPDKSGLPSDRFSAERTGGSVSTLTIQRTQQEDSAVYLCASSPAGWQVERGEQYFGPGTRLTVT.

The J gene is TRBJ1-4, the V gene TRBV11-2; D is unclear. CDR1 SGHAT and CDR2 FQNNGV come from the germline V gene. CDR3 size: 15 residues. Trimming left V 1 base short and J 10 bases short, with 16 bases between. CDR3 residues: CASSLGGNPAGKLFF. The DNA of the CDR3 is TGTGCCAGCAGCTTAGGCGGCAATCCGGCGGGAAAACTGTTTTTT.

The chain carries TRBV19 and TRBJ2-6, with TRBD2 matching 11 bases. CDR1 is LNHDA, CDR2 SQIVND, per germline (reference sequence). This CDR3 has 19 amino acids. Unmatched junction bases numbered 12, after V lost 6 bases and J lost 2 bases. The CDR3 protein is CASRGTSGYQAPGANVLTF. DNA for the CDR3: TGTGCCAGTAGGGGGACTAGCGGATACCAGGCCCCTGGGGCCAACGTCCTGACTTTC.

The chain has TRBV10-3 and TRBJ1-1; 7 bases align to TRBD1. Trimming cost V 5 bases and J 0 bases; bases outside gene matches: 6. CDR1 and CDR2 from the germline V gene are ENHRY and SYGVKD. The CDR3 spans 15 residues. CDR3 DNA: TGTGCCATCAGTAAGACAGGGTCGATGAACACTGAAGCTTTCTTT. Amino acid sequence: CAISKTGSMNTEAFF.

The V gene is TRBV29-1, the J gene TRBJ1-5, with 7 bases matching TRBD1. The germline V gene encodes CDR1 SQVTM and CDR2 ANQGSEA. This CDR3 comprises 13 residues. With 4 bases clipped from V and 4 bases from J, the junction kept 4 bases outside the gene matches. The CDR3 nucleotides read TGCAGCGTTGCCACAGGGGTAAATCAGCCCCAGCATTTT. Translating gives CSVATGVNQPQHF. The variable domain in full, with the rest retrieved from reference TRBV29-1 and TRBJ1-5, is SAVISQKPSRDICQRGTSLTIQCQVDSQVTMMFWYRQQPGQSLTLIATANQGSEATYESGFVIDKFPISRPNLTFSTLTVSNMSPEDSSIYLCSVATGVNQPQHFGDGTRLSIL.

The gene calls are TRBV10-3 and TRBJ1-1; D remains ambiguous. Germline V gives CDR1 ENHRY, CDR2 SYGVKD. This CDR3 has 13 amino acids. Trimming cost V 11 bases and J 3 bases, with 16 bases left between them. CDR3 sequence: CAFRKDRDTEAFF. CDR3 nucleotide sequence: TGTGCCTTCCGAAAAGATAGAGACACTGAAGCTTTCTTT.

The chain is built from TRBV7-2 and TRBJ2-7; 7 bases line up with TRBD1. The CDR3 runs 18 residues. Germline CDR1 reads SGHTA; CDR2 reads FQGNSA. Trimming at V came to 4 bases and at J to 1 base, leaving 16 bases not matched to a gene. DNA of the CDR3: TGTGCCAGCAGCTCCCTAGGGGGCTCTTGGTCGGGGTCCTACGAGCAGTACTTC. Protein: CASSSLGGSWSGSYEQYF.

This rearrangement joins TRBV2 to TRBJ2-5; D is unresolved. V gave up 4 bases and J gave up 5 bases, with 8 bases separating them. The CDR3 extends over 12 amino acids. From germline, CDR1 is SNHLY and CDR2 FYNNEI. The CDR3 DNA sequence: TGTGCCAGCAGTGGTACCCAGGAGACCCAGTACTTC. Translated, it gives CASSGTQETQYF.